One and the same sample provided the 29 T cell receptor beta chains below, sequenced in a study of T cell changes during pregnancy in multiple sclerosis. Data came from immunoSEQ multiplex PCR; TCRdb stores just in-frame clones and leaves some out. The sample gives roughly 93,000 clones, approximately 92% of which show up once; around 2% is in the top ten. Material: peripheral blood, obtained after pregnancy. Receptors originate from a female donor with multiple sclerosis, enrolled in a pregnancy study.

CDR3 region: CASSSSWGLAAEQYF. The CDR3 nucleotides read TGTGCCAGCAGCTCCTCCTGGGGACTAGCGGCGGAGCAGTACTTC. V and J are TRBV7-3 and TRBJ2-7; 11 bases agree with TRBD2. The CDR3 is 15 residues long. V was pared by 4 bases and J by 7 bases, with 9 bases of the junction left unmatched. From germline, CDR1 is SGHTA and CDR2 FQGTGA.

The chain joins TRBV6-5 to TRBJ1-2, with TRBD1 matching 8 bases. The ends lost 6 bases at V and 4 bases at J; junction bases unmatched: 10. The length of the CDR3 is 15 residues. Germline assignment: CDR1 MNHEY and CDR2 SVGAGI. CDR3 amino acids: CASRQQGGGRYGYTF. CDR3 nucleotides: TGTGCCAGCAGGCAACAGGGGGGAGGACGCTATGGCTACACCTTC.

The V and J genes are TRBV18 and TRBJ2-7, with D perhaps TRBD2 (6 bases). The CDR3 is 13 amino acids. The V end lost 3 bases, the J end lost 2 bases, and 8 bases lay between the germline ends. Germline V CDR1 and CDR2: KGHSH, LQKENI. The CDR3 spells CASSPGEAYEQYF. In DNA, the CDR3 is TGTGCCAGCTCACCGGGGGAGGCCTACGAGCAGTACTTC.

The J gene is TRBJ1-1, the V gene TRBV30; D call uncertain. Germline assignment: CDR1 GTSNPN and CDR2 SVGIG (reference sequence). The V and J ends lost 0 bases and 0 bases respectively, with 17 bases between them. The CDR3 runs to 17 residues. The CDR3 loop reads CAWSVQRLSDLNTEAFF. In DNA, the CDR3 is TGTGCCTGGAGTGTACAAAGATTGAGCGATTTGAACACTGAAGCTTTCTTT.

V is TRBV4-2 and J is TRBJ1-2; 8 nucleotides line up with TRBD1. This CDR3 has 16 residues. Germline V gene lookup returns CDR1 LGHNA and CDR2 YNFKEQ. V dropped 0 bases and J dropped 4; count of bases not matched to a gene: 7. The CDR3 reads CASSQDGQGWGYGYTF. The DNA for the CDR3 is TGTGCCAGCAGCCAAGACGGACAGGGCTGGGGCTATGGCTACACCTTC.

The chain uses TRBV4-2 and TRBJ1-4, with a possible D match to TRBD1 (5 bases). The length of the CDR3 is 16 residues. CDR1 LGHNA and CDR2 YNFKEQ come from the germline V gene. V lost 0 bases and J 7 bases, leaving 15 bases between the germline ends. This chain's CDR3 is CASSQDLGGFPEKLFF. For the CDR3, the DNA is TGTGCCAGCAGCCAAGATTTGGGGGGATTCCCTGAAAAACTGTTTTTT.

This chain connects TRBV30 to TRBJ1-1; TRBD1 is a possible D gene (5 bases). Germline V gene data show CDR1 as GTSNPN and CDR2 as SVGIG (reference sequence). The CDR3 totals 12 residues. V lost 3 bases and J lost 6, with 11 bases in between. This CDR3 reads CAWSTGGPEAFF. The CDR3 coding sequence is TGTGCCTGGAGCACGGGGGGTCCTGAAGCTTTCTTT.

This chain uses TRBV6-5 with TRBJ2-7; D is unclear. Germline V lookup: CDR1 MNHEY, CDR2 SVGAGI. The V and J ends lost 6 bases and 1 base respectively, with 16 bases between them. The length of the CDR3 is 15 residues. The CDR3 nucleotides read TGTGCCAGCAGCCCAACCCTAAGTAGATCCTACGAGCAGTACTTC. Amino acids: CASSPTLSRSYEQYF.

V usage is TRBV6-1 and J usage is TRBJ1-5; tentatively, D is TRBD1 (6 bases). Germline V CDR1 and CDR2: MNHNS, SASEGT. V shed 3 bases and J shed 7 bases, with 22 bases lying between them. The CDR3 covers 17 residues. The CDR3 DNA follows: TGTGCCAGCAGTGATGGGCAGGGGATCGGCTTCGGGCAGCCCCAGCATTTT. Translated, it gives CASSDGQGIGFGQPQHF.

This chain uses TRBV7-9 with TRBJ1-2, with 7 bases matching TRBD1. CDR3 length: 13 amino acids. CDR1 is SEHNR, CDR2 FQNEAQ, per germline (reference sequence). The V segment lost 5 bases and the J segment 4 bases; nucleotides outside the gene matches: 4. The DNA for the CDR3 is TGTGCCAGCAGCCTGCGGGACAGCTATGGCTACACCTTC. It codes for CASSLRDSYGYTF.

This clone was observed a handful of times. The chain links TRBV7-2 to TRBJ2-7; the match to TRBD1 covers 7 bases. J lost 1 base, V lost 5 bases, and 5 bases had no gene match. CDR1 SGHTA and CDR2 FQGNSA come from the germline V gene. This CDR3 has 14 amino acids. CDR3 DNA: TGTGCCAGCAGCCCGAAGACAGGGTCCTACGAGCAGTACTTC. This encodes CASSPKTGSYEQYF.

This rearrangement joins TRBV2 to TRBJ1-1, with D hard to call. CDR3 length: 13 amino acids. CDR1 SNHLY and CDR2 FYNNEI come from the germline V gene. Trimming removed 6 bases from V and 4 bases from J, with 12 bases in between. CDR3 sequence: CASRNYGATEAFF. CDR3 in DNA: TGTGCCAGCAGGAATTATGGAGCCACTGAAGCTTTCTTT.

This rearrangement joins TRBV29-1 to TRBJ2-1, with TRBD1 matching over 7 bases. The CDR3 length is 13 residues. In germline, CDR1 is SQVTM, CDR2 ANQGSEA. J gave up 5 bases and V 6 bases, and 7 bases lay outside the gene matches. As DNA, the CDR3 is TGCAGCGTAACCGGGACAGTTCACAATGAGCAGTTCTTC. Translating gives CSVTGTVHNEQFF.

The chain uses TRBV6-5 and TRBJ2-7, with TRBD2 matching 8 bases. Unmatched junction bases numbered 5, after V lost 4 bases and J lost 6 bases. The CDR3 has 13 residues. CDR1 is MNHEY, CDR2 SVGAGI, per germline. The CDR3 is CASSLASGSEQYF. The DNA of the CDR3 is TGTGCCAGCAGTTTAGCTAGCGGGTCCGAGCAGTACTTC.

This chain joins TRBV2 and TRBJ1-4; 7 nucleotides align to TRBD1. The CDR3 is 17 residues long. Per the germline V gene, CDR1 is SNHLY and CDR2 is FYNNEI. V gave up 6 bases and J gave up 4 bases; unmatched junction bases: 14. The CDR3 reads CASRGALAGGYNEKLFF. The CDR3 DNA sequence: TGTGCCAGCAGGGGGGCTCTCGCAGGGGGTTATAATGAAAAACTGTTTTTT.

The V gene is TRBV30, the J gene TRBJ1-5, with D perhaps TRBD1 (6 bases). V shed 2 bases and J shed 3 bases, with 8 bases lying between them. Germline V CDR1 and CDR2: GTSNPN, SVGIG (reference sequence). This CDR3 comprises 13 residues. CDR3 DNA: TGTGCCTGGAGTCGACAGGACAATCAGCCCCAGCATTTT. Residues: CAWSRQDNQPQHF.

This chain links TRBV12-5 with TRBJ1-5; 11 bases map to TRBD1. J gave up 5 bases and V 5 bases, and 5 bases lay outside the gene matches. The CDR3 extends over 15 amino acids. Germline V gives CDR1 LGHNT, CDR2 FRNRAP. The CDR3 sequence: CASGLDRGRHQPQHF. In DNA, the CDR3 is TGTGCTAGTGGTCTGGACAGGGGGCGGCATCAGCCCCAGCATTTT.

The chain has TRBV6-5 and TRBJ2-2; D is perhaps TRBD2 (5 bases). The CDR3 has 13 amino acids. CDR1 MNHEY and CDR2 SVGAGI come from the germline V gene. V was trimmed by 2 bases and J by 5 bases, leaving 6 bases between them. CDR3: CASSYRGTGELFF. The DNA for the CDR3 is TGTGCCAGCAGTTACCGCGGGACCGGGGAGCTGTTTTTT.

V and J are TRBV10-1 and TRBJ2-7; D ambiguous. V lost 7 bases to trimming and J lost 4 bases, with 20 bases between them. Germline-derived CDR1 and CDR2 are WNHNN and SYGVQD (reference sequence). CDR3 length equals 15 residues. The CDR3 protein is CASTVRQREIYEQYF. The CDR3 bases are TGCGCCAGCACTGTTCGTCAGCGAGAGATATACGAGCAGTACTTC.

V and J are TRBV7-2 and TRBJ2-7, with a tentative D call TRBD2 (6 bases). The V gene lost 5 bases and the J gene lost 6 bases, with 20 bases spanning the gap. The germline CDR1 and CDR2 sequences are SGHTA and FQGNSA. This CDR3 has 15 residues. Written as DNA, the CDR3 is TGTGCCAGCAGCCCACGGGGTGGGGGAGGAAGCGAGCAGTACTTC. Its translation is CASSPRGGGGSEQYF.

The CDR3 protein is CASSSRGVNTEAFF. The CDR3 region has the DNA TGTGCCAGCAGCTCCAGGGGGGTGAACACTGAAGCTTTCTTT. The chain links TRBV5-8 to TRBJ1-1, with TRBD1 identical over 7 bases. CDR3 length equals 14 residues. J was trimmed by 0 bases and V by 3 bases; bases with no gene match: 2. Germline V CDR1 and CDR2: SGHTS, YDEGEE.

The V and J genes are TRBV4-2 and TRBJ2-7; D gene unclear. CDR3 length: 14 amino acids. Trimming left V 0 bases short and J 7 bases short, with 13 bases between. Germline assignment: CDR1 LGHNA and CDR2 YNFKEQ. The CDR3 protein is CASSQDPGVEEQYF. The CDR3 bases are TGTGCCAGCAGCCAAGATCCGGGTGTTGAAGAGCAGTACTTC.

V and J are TRBV30 and TRBJ2-7; 12 nucleotides agree with TRBD1. Germline V lookup: CDR1 GTSNPN, CDR2 SVGIG (reference sequence). The CDR3 length is 12 residues. V shed 8 bases, J shed 6 bases, and the junction held 5 bases outside the gene matches. CDR3 amino acids: CAGDRGRVEQYF. In DNA form, the CDR3 reads TGTGCCGGGGACAGGGGGCGAGTCGAGCAGTACTTC.

The chain couples TRBV2 to TRBJ2-5, with TRBD2 as a possible D gene (5 bases). Germline V gene data show CDR1 as SNHLY and CDR2 as FYNNEI. The CDR3 length is 14 residues. The V end was cut by 5 bases, the J end by 1 base, with 11 bases between. This CDR3 reads CASSFRGSQETQYF. Written as DNA, the CDR3 is TGTGCCAGCAGTTTTCGGGGATCCCAAGAGACCCAGTACTTC.

This sequence joins TRBV19 and TRBJ1-1; 8 bases match TRBD1. The germline gives CDR1 LNHDA, CDR2 SQIVND (reference sequence). This CDR3 has 15 amino acids. With 6 bases clipped from V and 6 bases from J, the junction kept 12 bases outside the gene matches. CDR3 nucleotide sequence: TGTGCCAGTAGCCCTCCGGGACAGGAGGTCGCTGAAGCTTTCTTT. Protein: CASSPPGQEVAEAFF.

This clone has a handful of counts. The chain links TRBV6-6 to TRBJ1-5, with D perhaps TRBD1 (6 bases). The CDR3 runs to 15 residues. V dropped 5 bases and J dropped 0 bases, with 11 bases sitting between them. Germline assignment: CDR1 MNHNY and CDR2 SVGAGI (reference sequence). The CDR3 DNA reads TGTGCCAGCAGTGGACAGACATATAGCAATCAGCCCCAGCATTTT. It is translated as CASSGQTYSNQPQHF.

The chain is built from TRBV29-1 and TRBJ1-3, with TRBD1 matching 8 bases. J gave up 3 bases and V 7 bases, and 5 bases lay outside the gene matches. This CDR3 contains 13 residues. In germline, CDR1 is SQVTM, CDR2 ANQGSEA. CDR3: CSADTGGGNTIYF. The CDR3 coding sequence is TGCAGCGCCGACACAGGGGGTGGAAACACCATATATTTT.

The chain joins TRBV29-1 to TRBJ2-1, with TRBD2 matching over 12 bases. J gave up 3 bases and V 6 bases, and 6 bases lay outside the gene matches. From germline, CDR1 is SQVTM and CDR2 ANQGSEA. CDR3 length: 15 residues. Written as DNA, the CDR3 is TGCAGCGTCAGTGAACTAGCGGGAGGCTACAATGAGCAGTTCTTC. Translating gives CSVSELAGGYNEQFF.

The chain carries TRBV30 and TRBJ1-2; 8 nucleotides match TRBD1. Germline values: CDR1 GTSNPN, CDR2 SVGIG (reference sequence). This CDR3 spans 15 amino acids. The CDR3 loop is CASKRGQVANYGYTF. The CDR3, as DNA: TGTGCTTCGAAGCGGGGACAGGTCGCTAACTATGGCTACACCTTC.